These 14 T cell receptor beta chains were sequenced from one sample in a study of shared clonotypes between healthy human individuals. This table comes from immunoSEQ multiplex PCR, and its TCRdb copy is limited to in-frame clones, with some not included. The table records some 2,100,000 clones, roughly 95% of them present only once. What was sequenced was naive CD4+ T cells sorted from blood. Subset specified: CD45RA+ positively selected. These receptors were collected from a man in his late teens or twenties in good health.

This chain links TRBV6-5 with TRBJ1-6; D unclear. This CDR3 has 16 residues. Trimming shortened V by 0 bases and J by 0 bases, and 6 bases separated the two germline ends. CDR1 is MNHEY and CDR2 is SVGAGI in the germline V gene. CDR3 coding DNA: TGTGCCAGCAGTTACTCAGCAGTCTCCTATAATTCACCCCTCCACTTT. The encoded protein is CASSYSAVSYNSPLHF.

The chain is built from TRBV6-1 and TRBJ2-7; D is unresolved. In germline, CDR1 is MNHNS, CDR2 SASEGT. V was pared by 7 bases and J by 2 bases, with 18 bases between. The CDR3 spans 15 residues. CDR3: CASTQGQGIPYEQYF. For the CDR3, the DNA is TGTGCCAGCACCCAAGGGCAAGGGATCCCCTACGAGCAGTACTTC.

This chain joins TRBV10-2 and TRBJ2-7; 13 bases are a match to TRBD2. The CDR3 spans 17 residues. J was trimmed by 4 bases and V by 2 bases; bases with no gene match: 8. The germline V gene has CDR1 WSHSY and CDR2 SAAADI. CDR3 loop: CASSEPGLAGPQYEQYF. The CDR3 nucleotides are TGCGCCAGCAGTGAGCCGGGACTAGCGGGACCCCAGTACGAGCAGTACTTC.

The chain links TRBV19 to TRBJ2-7, with TRBD1 identical over 9 bases. There are 14 residues in the CDR3. V lost 4 bases, J lost 6 bases, and 7 bases stayed unmatched. CDR1 and CDR2 (germline): LNHDA, SQIVND (reference sequence). Here the CDR3 reads CASSTELTGGEQYF. The DNA for the CDR3 is TGTGCCAGTAGTACCGAGTTGACAGGGGGCGAGCAGTACTTC.

V is TRBV19 and J is TRBJ1-1; 7 bases match TRBD1. Germline CDR1 reads LNHDA; CDR2 reads SQIVND (reference sequence). CDR3 size: 14 residues. The trim removed 4 bases at V and 3 bases at J, leaving 5 bases unmatched. CDR3 DNA sequence: TGTGCCAGTAGTAGTCAGGGGGGTTACACTGAAGCTTTCTTT. Translating gives CASSSQGGYTEAFF.

The count of this clone is one. J is TRBJ2-7 and V is TRBV9, with D possibly being TRBD2 (5 bases). The germline V and J ends were trimmed by 4 bases and 9 bases, with 23 bases remaining between them. CDR1 is SGDLS and CDR2 is YYNGEE in the germline V gene. The CDR3 is made up of 15 amino acids. The CDR3 loop is CASSTASRADSRQYF. CDR3 in DNA: TGTGCCAGCAGCACCGCTAGCCGGGCCGATTCCCGGCAGTACTTC.

V usage is TRBV27 and J usage is TRBJ2-4; 12 bases agree with TRBD1. The CDR3 spans 15 residues. Unmatched junction bases numbered 6, after V lost 2 bases and J lost 10 bases. Looked up from germline, CDR1 is MNHEY and CDR2 is SMNVEV (reference sequence). CDR3 protein: CASSLGGQGAWIQYF. DNA for the CDR3: TGTGCCAGCAGTTTAGGGGGACAGGGGGCATGGATTCAGTACTTC.

J is TRBJ1-6 and V is TRBV6-6; D might be TRBD1 (5 bases). The CDR3 is 15 amino acids. CDR1 is MNHNY and CDR2 is SVGAGI in the germline V gene (reference sequence). V lost 1 base and J lost 8, with 12 bases in between. The CDR3, as DNA: TGTGCCAGCAGTTACTACCAGACGGGGGATTCACCCCTCCACTTT. This translates into CASSYYQTGDSPLHF.

The J gene is TRBJ2-1, the V gene TRBV2; unclear D gene. V was pared by 7 bases and J by 9 bases, with 10 bases between. This CDR3 region has 11 residues. Germline values: CDR1 SNHLY, CDR2 FYNNEI. The CDR3 sequence is CASMDEIEQFF. DNA of the CDR3: TGTGCCAGCATGGACGAGATTGAGCAGTTCTTC.

Of note for this clone: Other DNA sequences from this sample encode an identical CDR3 as well. The CDR3, as DNA: TGTGCCAGCAGTGACACGGGGACAGGGTCCTACGAGCAGTACTTC. It specifies CASSDTGTGSYEQYF. V usage is TRBV27 and J usage is TRBJ2-7; 9 bases agree with TRBD1. The CDR3 length is 15 residues. Germline lookup yields CDR1 MNHEY and CDR2 SMNVEV (reference sequence). Unmatched junction bases numbered 6, after V lost 5 bases and J lost 1 base.

The V gene is TRBV30, the J gene TRBJ2-7; D call uncertain. CDR3 length: 12 residues. Looked up from germline, CDR1 is GTSNPN and CDR2 is SVGIG (reference sequence). V was shortened by 4 bases and J by 7 bases, with 14 bases between the two germline ends. The CDR3 reads CAWNLGPVEQYF. DNA for the CDR3: TGTGCCTGGAACCTGGGCCCAGTAGAGCAGTACTTC.

The chain carries TRBV11-2 and TRBJ1-1, with D perhaps TRBD1 (6 bases). Germline CDR1 and CDR2: SGHAT and FQNNGV. The V end lost 5 bases, the J end lost 5 bases, and 15 bases lay between the germline ends. The CDR3 is 14 residues long. As DNA, the CDR3 is TGTGCCAGCAGCCCGGGGGGGGCAAGGACTGAAGCTTTCTTT. This codes for CASSPGGARTEAFF.

This sequence joins TRBV5-1 and TRBJ2-7, with TRBD2 identical over 11 bases. The germline gives CDR1 SGHRS, CDR2 YFSETQ. Unmatched junction bases numbered 7, after V lost 4 bases and J lost 7 bases. The CDR3 is 14 amino acids. DNA of the CDR3: TGCGCCAGCAGCCCCGCGGGACTAGCGGCAGAGCAGTACTTC. This translates into CASSPAGLAAEQYF.

The chain uses TRBV7-8 and TRBJ2-1; 10 bases fit TRBD2. There are 17 residues in the CDR3. Trimming took 0 bases from V and 7 from J; bases not matched to a gene: 9. Per germline, CDR1 SGHVS and CDR2 FQNEAQ. In nucleotides, the CDR3 is TGTGCCAGCAGCTTAGCGTTGGGAGCGGGGGGGCGGAATGAGCAGTTCTTC. Residues: CASSLALGAGGRNEQFF.